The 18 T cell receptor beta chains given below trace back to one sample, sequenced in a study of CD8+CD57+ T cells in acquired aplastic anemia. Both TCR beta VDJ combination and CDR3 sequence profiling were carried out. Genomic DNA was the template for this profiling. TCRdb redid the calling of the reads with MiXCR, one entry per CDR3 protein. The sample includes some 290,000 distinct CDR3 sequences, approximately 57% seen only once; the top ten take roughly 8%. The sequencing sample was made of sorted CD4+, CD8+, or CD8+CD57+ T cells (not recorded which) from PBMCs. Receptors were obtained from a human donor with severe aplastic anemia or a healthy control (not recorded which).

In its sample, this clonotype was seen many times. The CDR3 DNA sequence: TGTGCCAGCAGTTCCCTAGGGACTCTGATCTACGAGCAGTACTTC. Its translation is CASSSLGTLIYEQYF. The rearrangement joins TRBV27 to TRBJ2-7; weak D call: TRBD2 (6 bases). V shed 4 bases and J shed 3 bases, with 16 bases lying between them. CDR3 length: 15 residues. CDR1 and CDR2 from the germline V gene are MNHEY and SMNVEV (reference sequence).

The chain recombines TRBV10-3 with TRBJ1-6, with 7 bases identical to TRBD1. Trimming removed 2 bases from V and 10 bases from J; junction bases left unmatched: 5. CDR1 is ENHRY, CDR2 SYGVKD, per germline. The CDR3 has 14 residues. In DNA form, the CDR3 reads TGTGCCATCAGTGAGGGGCAGGGGGACTCACCCCTCCACTTT. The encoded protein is CAISEGQGDSPLHF.

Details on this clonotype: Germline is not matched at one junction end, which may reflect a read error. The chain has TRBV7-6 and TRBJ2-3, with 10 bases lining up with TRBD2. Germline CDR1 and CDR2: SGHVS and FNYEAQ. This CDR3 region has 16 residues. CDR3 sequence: CASSATLAGEADTRYF. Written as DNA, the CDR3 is TGTGCCAGCAGCGCAACTCTAGCGGGGGAGGCGGATACGCGGTATTTT. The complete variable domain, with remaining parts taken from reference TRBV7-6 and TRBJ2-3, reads GAGVSQSPRYKVTKRGQDVALRCDPISGHVSLYWYRQALGQGPEFLTYFNYEAQQDKSGLPNDRFSAERPEGSISTLTIQRTEQRDSAMYRCASSATLAGEADTRYFGPGTRLTVL.

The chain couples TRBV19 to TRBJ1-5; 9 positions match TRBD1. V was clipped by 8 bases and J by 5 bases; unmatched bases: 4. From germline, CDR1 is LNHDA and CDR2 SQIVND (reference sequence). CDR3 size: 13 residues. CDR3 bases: TGTGCCAGTCAGACAGGGGGGCATCAGCCCCAGCATTTT. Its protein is CASQTGGHQPQHF.

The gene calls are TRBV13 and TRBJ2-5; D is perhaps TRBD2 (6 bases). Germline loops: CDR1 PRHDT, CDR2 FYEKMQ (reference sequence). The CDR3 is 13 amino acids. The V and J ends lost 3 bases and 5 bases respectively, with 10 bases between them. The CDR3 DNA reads TGTGCCAGCAGCTTGGAGGGAATCGAGACCCAGTACTTC. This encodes CASSLEGIETQYF.

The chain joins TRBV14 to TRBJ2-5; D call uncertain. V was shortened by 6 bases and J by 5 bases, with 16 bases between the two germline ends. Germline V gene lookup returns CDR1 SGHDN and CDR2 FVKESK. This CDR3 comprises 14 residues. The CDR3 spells CASSVGSFGETQYF. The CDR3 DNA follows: TGTGCCAGCAGTGTTGGTTCTTTTGGTGAGACCCAGTACTTC.

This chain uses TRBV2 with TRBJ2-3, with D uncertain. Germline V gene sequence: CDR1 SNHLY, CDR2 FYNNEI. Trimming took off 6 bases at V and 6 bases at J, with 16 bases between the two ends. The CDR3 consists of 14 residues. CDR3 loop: CASSHRAPRDTQYF. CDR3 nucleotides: TGTGCCAGCAGCCACCGGGCCCCGCGGGATACGCAGTATTTT.

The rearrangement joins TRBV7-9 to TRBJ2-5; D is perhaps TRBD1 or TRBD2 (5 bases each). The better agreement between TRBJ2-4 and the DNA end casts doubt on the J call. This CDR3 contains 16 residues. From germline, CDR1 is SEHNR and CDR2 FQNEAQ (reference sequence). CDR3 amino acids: CASSLDRVTGQNIQYF. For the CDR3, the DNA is TGTGCCAGCAGCTTAGATCGTGTAACGGGGCAAAACATTCAGTACTTC.

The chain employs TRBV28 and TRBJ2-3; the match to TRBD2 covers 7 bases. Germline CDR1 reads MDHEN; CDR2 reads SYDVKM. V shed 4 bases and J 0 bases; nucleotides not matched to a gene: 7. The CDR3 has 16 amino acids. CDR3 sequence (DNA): TGTGCCAGCAGTTCGCAGCGGGACTCTAGCACAGATACGCAGTATTTT. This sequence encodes CASSSQRDSSTDTQYF. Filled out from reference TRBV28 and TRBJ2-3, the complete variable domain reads DVKVTQSSRYLVKRTGEKVFLECVQDMDHENMFWYRQDPGLGLRLIYFSYDVKMKEKGDIPEGYSVSREKKERFSLILESASTNQTSMYLCASSSQRDSSTDTQYFGPGTRLTVL.

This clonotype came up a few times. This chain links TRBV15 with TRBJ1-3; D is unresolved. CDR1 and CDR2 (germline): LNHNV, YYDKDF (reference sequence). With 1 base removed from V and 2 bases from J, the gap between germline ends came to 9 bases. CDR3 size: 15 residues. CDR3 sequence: CATSRGESTGNTIYF. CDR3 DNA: TGTGCCACCAGCAGAGGAGAAAGTACTGGAAACACCATATATTTT.

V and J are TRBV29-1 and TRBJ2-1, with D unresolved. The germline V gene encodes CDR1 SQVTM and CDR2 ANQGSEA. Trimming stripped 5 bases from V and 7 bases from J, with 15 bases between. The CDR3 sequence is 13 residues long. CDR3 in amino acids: CSVFLLRWNEQFF. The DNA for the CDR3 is TGCAGCGTTTTTTTACTTCGGTGGAATGAGCAGTTCTTC.

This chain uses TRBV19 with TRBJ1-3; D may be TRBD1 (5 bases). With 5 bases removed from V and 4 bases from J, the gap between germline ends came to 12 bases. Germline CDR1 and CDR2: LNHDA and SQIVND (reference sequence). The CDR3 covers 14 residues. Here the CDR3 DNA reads TGTGCCAGTAGTTCGGGGGGAGGCGGAAACACCATATATTTT. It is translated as CASSSGGGGNTIYF.

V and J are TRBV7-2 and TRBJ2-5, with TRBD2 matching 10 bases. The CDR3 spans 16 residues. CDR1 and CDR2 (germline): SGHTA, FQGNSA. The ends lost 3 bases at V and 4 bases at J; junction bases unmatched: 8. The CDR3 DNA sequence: TGTGCCAGCAGCTTGCATCTAGCGGGGGTTATAGAGACCCAGTACTTC. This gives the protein CASSLHLAGVIETQYF.

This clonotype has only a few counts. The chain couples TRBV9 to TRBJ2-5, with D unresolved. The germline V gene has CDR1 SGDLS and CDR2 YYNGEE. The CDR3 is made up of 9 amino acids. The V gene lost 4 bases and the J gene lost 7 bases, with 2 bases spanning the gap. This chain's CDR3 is CASSPTQYF. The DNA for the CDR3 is TGTGCCAGCAGCCCGACCCAGTACTTC. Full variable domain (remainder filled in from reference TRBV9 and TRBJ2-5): DSGVTQTPKHLITATGQRVTLRCSPRSGDLSVYWYQQSLDQGLQFLIQYYNGEERAKGNILERFSAQQFPDLHSELNLSSLELGDSALYFCASSPTQYFGPGTRLLVL.

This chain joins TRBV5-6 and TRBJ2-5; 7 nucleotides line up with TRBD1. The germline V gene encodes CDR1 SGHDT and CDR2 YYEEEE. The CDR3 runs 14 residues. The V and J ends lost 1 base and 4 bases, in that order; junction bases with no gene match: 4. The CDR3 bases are TGTGCCAGCAGCTTGTCGGCAGGGGGAGAGACCCAGTACTTC. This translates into CASSLSAGGETQYF.

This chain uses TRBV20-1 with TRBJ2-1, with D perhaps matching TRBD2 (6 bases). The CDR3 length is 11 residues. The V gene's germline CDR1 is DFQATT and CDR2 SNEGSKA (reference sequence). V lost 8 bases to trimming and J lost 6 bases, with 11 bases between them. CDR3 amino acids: CSTGTGNEQFF. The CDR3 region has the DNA TGCAGTACCGGGACTGGCAATGAGCAGTTCTTC.

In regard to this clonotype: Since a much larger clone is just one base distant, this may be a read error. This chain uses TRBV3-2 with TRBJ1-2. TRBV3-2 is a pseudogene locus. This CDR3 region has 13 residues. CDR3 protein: CASSQDFPASYTF. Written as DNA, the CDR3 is TGTGCCAGCAGCCAAGATTTCCCAGCTAGCTACACCTTC.

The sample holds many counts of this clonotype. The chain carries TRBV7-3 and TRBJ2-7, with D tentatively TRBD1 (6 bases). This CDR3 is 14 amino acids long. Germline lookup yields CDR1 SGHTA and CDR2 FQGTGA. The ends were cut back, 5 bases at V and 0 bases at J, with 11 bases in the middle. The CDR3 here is CASSPVGASYEQYF. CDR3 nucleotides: TGTGCCAGCAGCCCCGTGGGGGCCTCCTACGAGCAGTACTTC.